This T cell receptor (beta chain) was retrieved from a study of blood T cell repertoires in COVID-19. Study-wide context: Specimens from acute and convalescent COVID-19 originated in the United States, Italy and Spain.

Seattle's enrolled individuals joined amid active infection and were then monitored longitudinally. Trimming took 1 base from V and 4 from J, leaving 16 bases between them. The CDR3 is 16 residues long. Germline V gives CDR1 SNHLY, CDR2 FYNNEI. As handled by the study authors: Amplifying reference gene primers gave estimates of nucleated cell counts. TCRdb's table, derived via immunoSEQ multiplex PCR, lists solely in-frame clones and lacks some. The V and J calls and the clone size are those of that table, but D and trimming were determined from the DNA. The sample holds 310,000 or so clones, 90% to 95% seen once.

The receptor's source is a woman younger than 45 with COVID-19, enrolled during active disease. The chain couples TRBV2 to TRBJ1-1; D is perhaps TRBD1 (5 bases). Sequencing input: peripheral blood. This CDR3 reads CASSEGAGLDGTEAFF. CDR3 coding DNA: TGTGCCAGCAGTGAAGGAGCGGGGCTGGATGGCACTGAAGCTTTCTTT.